Each of the 9 T cell receptor beta chains below was sequenced from the same sample in a study of cytotoxic CD8 clonotypes in ibrutinib-treated CLL. Libraries were prepared by immunoSEQ multiplex PCR; TCRdb keeps only in-frame clonotypes and omits some of them. The profile shows 110,000 or so clones, 58% of them singletons. Specimen: PBMCs, collected after 24 months of ibrutinib treatment. The source is a human donor with chronic lymphocytic leukemia.

The chain employs TRBV11-3 and TRBJ1-1; unclear D gene. Germline CDR1 reads SGHNT; CDR2 reads YENEEA. Trimming left V 4 bases short and J 3 bases short, with 9 bases between. The CDR3 runs 13 residues. The CDR3 DNA reads as TGTGCCAGCAGCTCAATCCGGGACACTGAAGCTTTCTTT. It yields the protein CASSSIRDTEAFF. Variable domain in full (rest from reference TRBV11-3 and TRBJ1-1): EAGVVQSPRYKIIEKKQPVAFWCNPISGHNTLYWYLQNLGQGPELLIRYENEEAVDDSQLPKDRFSAERLKGVDSTLKIQPAELGDSAVYLCASSSIRDTEAFFGQGTRLTVV.

V is TRBV6-5 and J is TRBJ2-3; D not resolved. Germline V gene lookup returns CDR1 MNHEY and CDR2 SVGAGI. The CDR3 covers 14 residues. The V end lost 7 bases, the J end lost 2 bases, and 13 bases lay between the germline ends. CDR3 DNA: TGTGCCAGCAACTCTTGGGGTGACACAGATACGCAGTATTTT. Its protein product is CASNSWGDTDTQYF.

The chain joins TRBV10-1 to TRBJ2-3; D possibly corresponds to TRBD2 (5 bases). Germline CDR1 and CDR2: WNHNN and SYGVQD (reference sequence). Trimming stripped 5 bases from V and 5 bases from J, with 11 bases between. The CDR3 runs to 13 residues. In DNA form, the CDR3 reads TGCGCCAGCAGTAGGAACGGGGTAGATACGCAGTATTTT. It translates to CASSRNGVDTQYF.

In nucleotides, the CDR3 is TGTGCCAGCACCCGACTTCCTGGCGCCTACGAGCAGTACTTC. Its translation is CASTRLPGAYEQYF. The chain couples TRBV6-1 to TRBJ2-7, with D hard to call. CDR1 and CDR2 from the germline V gene are MNHNS and SASEGT. CDR3 size: 14 residues. V lost 7 bases to trimming and J lost 2 bases, with 15 bases between them.

This rearrangement joins TRBV6-1 to TRBJ1-2, with TRBD1 identical over 7 bases. The germline V gene encodes CDR1 MNHNS and CDR2 SASEGT. The V segment lost 2 bases and the J segment 8 bases; nucleotides outside the gene matches: 14. The length of the CDR3 is 16 residues. CDR3 loop: CASSEWQTGELGGYTF. The CDR3 DNA reads TGTGCCAGCAGTGAATGGCAAACAGGGGAGTTAGGCGGCTACACCTTC.

J is TRBJ1-4 and V is TRBV9; 8 bases fit TRBD1. The CDR3 runs to 15 residues. The ends lost 4 bases at V and 5 bases at J; junction bases unmatched: 7. The germline V gene encodes CDR1 SGDLS and CDR2 YYNGEE. CDR3 in amino acids: CASSLLGTGNEKLFF. Here the CDR3 DNA reads TGTGCCAGCAGCCTTCTCGGGACAGGAAATGAAAAACTGTTTTTT. The whole variable domain, filled in from reference TRBV9 and TRBJ1-4, reads DSGVTQTPKHLITATGQRVTLRCSPRSGDLSVYWYQQSLDQGLQFLIQYYNGEERAKGNILERFSAQQFPDLHSELNLSSLELGDSALYFCASSLLGTGNEKLFFGSGTQLSVL.

The chain is built from TRBV5-1 and TRBJ2-3, with TRBD1 as a possible D gene (6 bases). With 4 bases removed from V and 0 bases from J, the gap between germline ends came to 15 bases. The CDR3 extends over 16 amino acids. Germline lookup yields CDR1 SGHRS and CDR2 YFSETQ. In DNA form, the CDR3 reads TGCGCCAGCAGCCCAGGTGGGGGCCCCAGCACAGATACGCAGTATTTT. Amino acid sequence: CASSPGGGPSTDTQYF. Full variable domain (remainder filled in from reference TRBV5-1 and TRBJ2-3): KAGVTQTPRYLIKTRGQQVTLSCSPISGHRSVSWYQQTPGQGLQFLFEYFSETQRNKGNFPGRFSGRQFSNSRSEMNVSTLELGDSALYLCASSPGGGPSTDTQYFGPGTRLTVL.

The chain employs TRBV23-1 and TRBJ1-1; the D gene is possibly TRBD1 (6 bases). TRBV23-1 is an ORF; its function is uncertain. The V end was cut by 3 bases, the J end by 0 bases, with 14 bases between. This CDR3 region has 16 residues. The CDR3 loop is CASSQPGQPMNTEAFF. Here the CDR3 DNA reads TGCGCCAGCAGTCAGCCCGGACAGCCCATGAACACTGAAGCTTTCTTT.

The chain is built from TRBV5-1 and TRBJ1-6; D is perhaps TRBD1 (5 bases). Germline V gene lookup returns CDR1 SGHRS and CDR2 YFSETQ. Trimming took off 0 bases at V and 5 bases at J, with 18 bases between the two ends. The CDR3 covers 18 residues. The DNA for the CDR3 is TGCGCCAGCAGCTTGGCAGGGAGCGCCGATCTTAATAATTCACCCCTCCACTTT. It is translated as CASSLAGSADLNNSPLHF.